This entry lists 30 T cell receptor beta chains sequenced from one sample in a study of blood T cell repertoires in COVID-19. The assay was immunoSEQ multiplex PCR, and TCRdb's table has in-frame clones only and misses some. This sample has under 130,000 clones, with approximately 80% found just once. Sample: peripheral blood. These receptors all stem from a human donor in a cohort sampled during active or convalescent COVID-19.

The chain combines TRBV21-1 with TRBJ2-3; the DNA was not compared with TRBD1, the D call given in the table. TRBV21-1 is classified as a pseudogene. The CDR3 length is 15 residues. The DNA of the CDR3 is TGTGCCAGCAGCAAAAAGGGACAGAGGCCAGATACGCAGTATTTT. Translating it yields CASSKKGQRPDTQYF.

Here the CDR3 DNA reads TGTGCCAGTAGTATAATGGGAGTAAAGGACACTGAAGCTTTCTTT. Protein sequence: CASSIMGVKDTEAFF. The J gene is TRBJ1-1, the V gene TRBV19; D remains unclear. Germline CDR1 reads LNHDA; CDR2 reads SQIVND (reference sequence). This CDR3 spans 15 amino acids. V lost 2 bases and J 3 bases, leaving 13 bases between the germline ends.

For this clone: Other DNA sequences in this specimen translate into the identical CDR3. V usage is TRBV25-1 and J usage is TRBJ2-1; 8 nucleotides line up with TRBD2. This CDR3 is 15 amino acids long. V dropped 3 bases and J dropped 4; count of bases not matched to a gene: 5. Germline V gene lookup returns CDR1 MGHDK and CDR2 SYGVNS. CDR3 bases: TGTGCCAGCAGTGAGTTGGCGGGGGGTTACAATGAGCAGTTCTTC. Translating it yields CASSELAGGYNEQFF.

V is TRBV7-3 and J is TRBJ2-2, with TRBD1 matching over 12 bases. The germline gives CDR1 SGHTA, CDR2 FQGTGA. V lost 6 bases and J lost 5; bases outside the gene matches: 7. There are 16 residues in the CDR3. CDR3 protein: CASSMGQGALTGELFF. CDR3 in DNA: TGTGCCAGCAGTATGGGACAGGGGGCTCTGACCGGGGAGCTGTTTTTT.

The J gene is TRBJ2-7, the V gene TRBV7-2; D perhaps matches TRBD2 (6 bases). There are 16 residues in the CDR3. Trimming removed 5 bases at V and 2 bases at J, with 19 bases between. Per the germline V gene, CDR1 is SGHTA and CDR2 is FQGNSA. The chain's CDR3 is CASSRDFSDIAYEQYF. The CDR3 DNA follows: TGTGCCAGCAGCCGGGACTTTTCTGATATTGCCTACGAGCAGTACTTC.

The DNA for the CDR3 is TGTGCCAGTAGTAGCGGGATCGAAGCGAATGGAGGCACCATATATTTT. Protein product: CASSSGIEANGGTIYF. V and J are TRBV19 and TRBJ1-3, with unresolved D. In germline, CDR1 is LNHDA, CDR2 SQIVND (reference sequence). Trimming removed 4 bases from V and 9 bases from J, with 22 bases in between. CDR3 length: 16 residues.

The chain couples TRBV19 to TRBJ1-1; TRBD1 matches at 11 bases. The trim removed 7 bases at V and 5 bases at J, leaving 9 bases unmatched. The CDR3 length is 15 residues. Germline-derived CDR1 and CDR2 are LNHDA and SQIVND (reference sequence). The CDR3 reads CASIKDRGRRTEAFF. The CDR3 DNA follows: TGTGCCAGTATCAAGGACAGGGGGCGGAGGACTGAAGCTTTCTTT.

The V call is TRBV7-6, the J call TRBJ1-3; tentative D call: TRBD1 (6 bases). From germline, CDR1 is SGHVS and CDR2 FNYEAQ. V lost 5 bases and J lost 0, with 17 bases in between. The CDR3 has 17 residues. The CDR3 bases are TGTGCCAGCAGCCCCCTTGGTTCAGGGGTCTCTGGAAACACCATATATTTT. It encodes CASSPLGSGVSGNTIYF.

This chain connects TRBV28 to TRBJ1-1; the match to TRBD1 covers 8 bases. This CDR3 is 13 amino acids long. The trim removed 7 bases at V and 5 bases at J, leaving 6 bases unmatched. The germline gives CDR1 MDHEN, CDR2 SYDVKM. The chain's CDR3 is CASTLTGVTEAFF. The CDR3 nucleotides read TGTGCCAGCACCCTGACAGGGGTAACTGAAGCTTTCTTT.

The V gene is TRBV24-1, the J gene TRBJ2-2, with D possibly TRBD2 on 6 matching bases. The CDR3 extends over 17 amino acids. CDR1 KGHDR and CDR2 SFDVKD come from the germline V gene. Trimming pared 1 base from V and 5 bases from J, leaving 16 bases between. CDR3 DNA: TGTGCCACCAGTGATTTAGGAGCCGGGAGTATGACCGGGGAGCTGTTTTTT. Translation: CATSDLGAGSMTGELFF.

The chain carries TRBV6-4 and TRBJ2-5, with 9 bases fitting TRBD2. CDR1 and CDR2 (germline): MRHNA, SNTAGT. With V trimmed by 8 bases and J by 9 bases, 10 bases remained unmatched. This CDR3 comprises 13 residues. This CDR3 reads CASALLAGRPQYF. CDR3 in DNA: TGTGCCAGCGCCCTTCTAGCGGGGAGACCCCAGTACTTC.

The V call is TRBV9, the J call TRBJ2-5, with 10 bases matching TRBD1. J gave up 5 bases and V 0 bases, and 4 bases lay outside the gene matches. CDR1 is SGDLS and CDR2 is YYNGEE in the germline V gene. The length of the CDR3 is 15 residues. Written as DNA, the CDR3 is TGTGCCAGCAGCGTAGGGGGACAGGGGCTGGAGACCCAGTACTTC. Translated, it gives CASSVGGQGLETQYF.

The chain couples TRBV28 to TRBJ1-1; no firm D call. Germline loops: CDR1 MDHEN, CDR2 SYDVKM. Trimming left V 7 bases short and J 2 bases short, with 11 bases between. The CDR3 covers 13 residues. The CDR3 coding sequence is TGTGCCAGCAATAGTGCCATTAACACTGAAGCTTTCTTT. As protein: CASNSAINTEAFF.

In its sample, this clone was seen a few times. CDR3 protein: CASSEAGDGYTF. As DNA, the CDR3 is TGTGCCAGCAGCGAAGCAGGGGATGGCTACACCTTC. The chain combines TRBV9 with TRBJ1-2; TRBD1 might be the D (6 bases). There are 12 residues in the CDR3. Between the trimmed V and J ends, which lost 3 bases and 6 bases, there was a span of 9 bases. From germline, CDR1 is SGDLS and CDR2 YYNGEE.

This chain links TRBV7-3 with TRBJ2-7, with a possible D match to TRBD1 (6 bases). The V end was cut by 5 bases, the J end by 3 bases, with 11 bases between. The CDR3 is 13 residues long. Germline lookup yields CDR1 SGHTA and CDR2 FQGTGA. The chain's CDR3 is CASSPRGIYEQYF. The DNA of the CDR3 is TGTGCCAGCAGCCCCAGGGGTATCTACGAGCAGTACTTC. The full variable domain, in which reference TRBV7-3 and TRBJ2-7 provide the parts outside the CDR3, is GAGVSQTPSNKVTEKGKYVELRCDPISGHTALYWYRQSLGQGPEFLIYFQGTGAADDSGLPNDRFFAVRPEGSVSTLKIQRTERGDSAVYLCASSPRGIYEQYFGPGTRLTVT.

The V and J genes are TRBV2 and TRBJ2-7; D perhaps matches TRBD1 (5 bases). The germline V and J ends were trimmed by 7 bases and 2 bases, with 12 bases remaining between them. Looked up from germline, CDR1 is SNHLY and CDR2 is FYNNEI. This CDR3 contains 13 residues. The CDR3 nucleotides are TGTGCCAGCAACCCTGACAGCACCTACGAGCAGTACTTC. Its protein is CASNPDSTYEQYF.

Note on this clone: One junction end disagrees with the germline gene, perhaps due to a read error. The chain employs TRBV12-3 or TRBV12-4 and TRBJ2-3; D perhaps matches TRBD1 (6 bases). The CDR3 has 11 amino acids. The CDR3 here is CASSPGASSVF. The CDR3 nucleotides are TGTGCCAGCAGTCCAGGGGCCAGTTCAGTGTTT.

The V and J genes are TRBV29-1 and TRBJ1-2, with 10 nucleotides matching TRBD1. Germline V gene lookup returns CDR1 SQVTM and CDR2 ANQGSEA. The CDR3 runs to 13 residues. Unmatched junction bases numbered 4, after V lost 7 bases and J lost 2 bases. CDR3 residues: CSARDRGNYGYTF. In DNA form, the CDR3 reads TGCAGCGCCCGGGACAGGGGAAACTATGGCTACACCTTC. Full variable domain (remainder filled in from reference TRBV29-1 and TRBJ1-2): SAVISQKPSRDICQRGTSLTIQCQVDSQVTMMFWYRQQPGQSLTLIATANQGSEATYESGFVIDKFPISRPNLTFSTLTVSNMSPEDSSIYLCSARDRGNYGYTFGSGTRLTVV.

The table lists this clone with a count of one. The V call is TRBV19, the J call TRBJ2-7, with 10 nucleotides matching TRBD1. This CDR3 contains 13 residues. CDR1 and CDR2 from the germline V gene are LNHDA and SQIVND (reference sequence). The junction had 4 bases not matched to a gene; V was cut back by 4 bases and J by 7 bases. In DNA, the CDR3 is TGTGCCAGTAGTAGGGACAGGGGAAGGGAGCAGTACTTC. Protein product: CASSRDRGREQYF.

The V call is TRBV4-2, the J call TRBJ2-5, with 11 positions matching TRBD2. Germline assignment: CDR1 LGHNA and CDR2 YNFKEQ. V lost 0 bases, J lost 4 bases, and 13 bases stayed unmatched. There are 19 residues in the CDR3. CDR3 DNA: TGTGCCAGCAGCCAAGATTGGTCGGCTAGCGGGGGGTACGTAGAGACCCAGTACTTC. Its protein is CASSQDWSASGGYVETQYF.

The J gene is TRBJ2-5, the V gene TRBV19, with 8 nucleotides matching TRBD2. CDR1 is LNHDA, CDR2 SQIVND, per germline (reference sequence). V trimming: 5 bases; J trimming: 3 bases; junction bases outside the gene matches: 11. CDR3 length: 16 amino acids. This chain's CDR3 is CASSPRTSTYEETQYF. The CDR3 DNA sequence: TGTGCCAGTAGTCCCCGGACTAGCACCTACGAAGAGACCCAGTACTTC.

The chain couples TRBV4-3 to TRBJ2-3; D uncertain. This CDR3 is 14 amino acids long. The V gene's germline CDR1 is LGHNA and CDR2 YSLEER. The V gene lost 0 bases and the J gene lost 5 bases, with 9 bases spanning the gap. The CDR3 nucleotides are TGCGCCAGCAGCCAAGAGGGCGTGGGAGATACGCAGTATTTT. This encodes CASSQEGVGDTQYF.

The V gene is TRBV6-6, the J gene TRBJ2-7, with 7 bases aligning to TRBD1. V shed 11 bases and J 2 bases; nucleotides not matched to a gene: 15. The length of the CDR3 is 15 residues. The V gene's germline CDR1 is MNHNY and CDR2 SVGAGI (reference sequence). In DNA, the CDR3 is TGTGCCGCCAGAGCTAGGGGCCAGGGGGCCTACGAGCAGTACTTC. Translating gives CAARARGQGAYEQYF.

This clone was recorded once. The chain links TRBV6-5 to TRBJ2-1; weak D call: TRBD2 (6 bases). Per germline, CDR1 MNHEY and CDR2 SVGAGI. Trimming took off 2 bases at V and 9 bases at J, with 11 bases between the two ends. This CDR3 has 13 residues. CDR3: CASSYGRMGEQFF. CDR3 in DNA: TGTGCCAGCAGTTACGGGAGGATGGGTGAGCAGTTCTTC.

The gene calls are TRBV20-1 and TRBJ2-5; D gene uncertain. The CDR3 has 12 amino acids. Germline lookup yields CDR1 DFQATT and CDR2 SNEGSKA (reference sequence). V lost 3 bases and J 5 bases, leaving 10 bases between the germline ends. The CDR3 region has the DNA TGCAGTGCTAGTCAAGTACAGGAGACCCAGTACTTC. It translates to CSASQVQETQYF.

This sequence joins TRBV27 and TRBJ1-6; D possibly corresponds to TRBD1 (5 bases). V shed 5 bases and J shed 10 bases, with 15 bases lying between them. Germline CDR1 is MNHEY and CDR2 is SMNVEV (reference sequence). The CDR3 spans 14 residues. CDR3 sequence: CASSTVAGGSPLHF. For the CDR3, the DNA is TGTGCCAGCAGTACCGTGGCGGGGGGATCACCCCTCCACTTT.

The rearrangement links TRBV5-1 to TRBJ2-3, with 10 bases matching TRBD1. The CDR3 totals 16 residues. Germline V gives CDR1 SGHRS, CDR2 YFSETQ. Trimming removed 2 bases from V and 1 base from J; junction bases left unmatched: 4. The CDR3 region is CASSFSGTGGTDTQYF. Here the CDR3 DNA reads TGCGCCAGCAGCTTCTCCGGGACAGGGGGCACAGATACGCAGTATTTT.

This clone turned up a few times. The chain couples TRBV5-4 to TRBJ2-7; a weak D match, TRBD2 (7 bases). The ends were cut back, 4 bases at V and 1 base at J, with 15 bases in the middle. CDR1 SGHNT and CDR2 YYREEE come from the germline V gene (reference sequence). This CDR3 is 15 amino acids long. The CDR3 DNA is TGTGCCAGCAGCCCCTTGGGGGGGCGATCCTACGAGCAGTACTTC. Protein product: CASSPLGGRSYEQYF. The variable domain in full, completed from reference TRBV5-4 and TRBJ2-7, reads ETGVTQSPTHLIKTRGQQVTLRCSSQSGHNTVSWYQQALGQGPQFIFQYYREEENGRGNFPPRFSGLQFPNYSSELNVNALELDDSALYLCASSPLGGRSYEQYFGPGTRLTVT.

V usage is TRBV7-8 and J usage is TRBJ1-2; D perhaps matches TRBD1 (5 bases). In germline, CDR1 is SGHVS, CDR2 FQNEAQ. This CDR3 comprises 15 residues. Trimming removed 0 bases from V and 4 bases from J, with 12 bases in between. The chain's CDR3 is CASSLALGGVYGYTF. The CDR3 nucleotides are TGTGCCAGCAGCTTAGCCCTCGGGGGGGTCTATGGCTACACCTTC.

V and J are TRBV6-6 and TRBJ2-7; D gene unclear. The CDR3 has 15 residues. Germline-derived CDR1 and CDR2 are MNHNY and SVGAGI (reference sequence). V lost 0 bases to trimming and J lost 6 bases, with 15 bases between them. CDR3 coding DNA: TGTGCCAGCAGTTACTCGAGTACGGTAGAAACCGAGCAGTACTTC. Translation gives CASSYSSTVETEQYF.